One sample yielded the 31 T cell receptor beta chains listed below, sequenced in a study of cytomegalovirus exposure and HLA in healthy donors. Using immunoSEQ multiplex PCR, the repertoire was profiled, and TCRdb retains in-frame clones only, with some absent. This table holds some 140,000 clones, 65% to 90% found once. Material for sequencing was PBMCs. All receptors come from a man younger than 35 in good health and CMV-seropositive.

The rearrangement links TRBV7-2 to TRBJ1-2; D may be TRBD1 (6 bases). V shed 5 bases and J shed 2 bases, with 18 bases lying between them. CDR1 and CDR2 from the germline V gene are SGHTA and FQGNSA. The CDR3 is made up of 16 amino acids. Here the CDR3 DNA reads TGTGCCAGCAGCCCCCAGTTGTTCGGACAGAACTATGGCTACACCTTC. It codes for CASSPQLFGQNYGYTF.

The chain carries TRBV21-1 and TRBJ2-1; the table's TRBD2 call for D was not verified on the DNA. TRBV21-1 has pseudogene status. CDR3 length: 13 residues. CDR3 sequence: CAILGRQANEQFF. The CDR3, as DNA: TGTGCCATCCTCGGGAGGCAGGCCAATGAGCAGTTCTTC.

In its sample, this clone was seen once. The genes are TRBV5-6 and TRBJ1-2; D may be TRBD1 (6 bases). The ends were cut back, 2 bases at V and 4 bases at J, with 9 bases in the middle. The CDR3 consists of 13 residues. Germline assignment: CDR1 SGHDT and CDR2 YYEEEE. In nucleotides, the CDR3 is TGTGCCAGCAGCTTAACAGGGCTCTATGGCTACACCTTC. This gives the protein CASSLTGLYGYTF.

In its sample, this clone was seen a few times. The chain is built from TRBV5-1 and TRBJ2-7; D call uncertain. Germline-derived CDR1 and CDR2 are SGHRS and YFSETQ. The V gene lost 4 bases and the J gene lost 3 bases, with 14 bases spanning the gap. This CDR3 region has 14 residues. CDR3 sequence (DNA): TGCGCCAGCAGCCCGAATCAGGTCGGCTACGAGCAGTACTTC. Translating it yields CASSPNQVGYEQYF. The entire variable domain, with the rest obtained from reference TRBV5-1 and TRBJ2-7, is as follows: KAGVTQTPRYLIKTRGQQVTLSCSPISGHRSVSWYQQTPGQGLQFLFEYFSETQRNKGNFPGRFSGRQFSNSRSEMNVSTLELGDSALYLCASSPNQVGYEQYFGPGTRLTVT.

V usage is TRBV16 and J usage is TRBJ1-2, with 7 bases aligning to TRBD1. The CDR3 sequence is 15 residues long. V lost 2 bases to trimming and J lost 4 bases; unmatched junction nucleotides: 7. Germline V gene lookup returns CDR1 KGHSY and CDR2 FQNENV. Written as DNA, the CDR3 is TGTGCCAGCAGCCAAAGTACAGGGGACTTCTATGGCTACACCTTC. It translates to CASSQSTGDFYGYTF.

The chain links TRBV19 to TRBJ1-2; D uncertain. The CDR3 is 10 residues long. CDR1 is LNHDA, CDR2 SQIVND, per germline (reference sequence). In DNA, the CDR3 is TGTGACGGCTTTCGGGATGGCTACACCTTC. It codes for CDGFRDGYTF.

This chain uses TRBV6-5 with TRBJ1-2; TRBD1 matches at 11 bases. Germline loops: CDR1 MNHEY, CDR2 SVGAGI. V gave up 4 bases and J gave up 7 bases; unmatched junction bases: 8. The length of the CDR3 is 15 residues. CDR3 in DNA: TGTGCCAGCAGTTCCCCGCGGGACAGGGGGTCTGGCTACACCTTC. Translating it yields CASSSPRDRGSGYTF.

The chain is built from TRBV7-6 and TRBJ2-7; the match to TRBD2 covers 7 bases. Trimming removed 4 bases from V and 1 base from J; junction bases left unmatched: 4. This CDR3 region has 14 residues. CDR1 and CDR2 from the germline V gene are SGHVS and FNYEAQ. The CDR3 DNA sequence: TGTGCCAGCAGCTCCCAGCGGGAATCCTACGAGCAGTACTTC. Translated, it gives CASSSQRESYEQYF.

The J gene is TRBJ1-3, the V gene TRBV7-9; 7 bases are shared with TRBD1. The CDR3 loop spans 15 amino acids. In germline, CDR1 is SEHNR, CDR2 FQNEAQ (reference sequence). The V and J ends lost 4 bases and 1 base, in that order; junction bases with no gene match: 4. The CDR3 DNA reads TGTGCCAGCAGCTCACCGACAGGGTCTGGAAACACCATATATTTT. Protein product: CASSSPTGSGNTIYF. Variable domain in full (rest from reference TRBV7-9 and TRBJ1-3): DTGVSQNPRHKITKRGQNVTFRCDPISEHNRLYWYRQTLGQGPEFLTYFQNEAQLEKSRLLSDRFSAERPKGSFSTLEIQRTEQGDSAMYLCASSSPTGSGNTIYFGEGSWLTVV.

The CDR3 DNA is TGTGCCAGCAGCCAATGGAGGGGTAGGCACGAGCAGTACTTC. It is translated as CASSQWRGRHEQYF. The chain uses TRBV14 and TRBJ2-7; tentatively, D is TRBD2 (6 bases). Looked up from germline, CDR1 is SGHDN and CDR2 is FVKESK. The CDR3 covers 14 residues. Trimming took 2 bases from V and 5 from J, leaving 13 bases between them.

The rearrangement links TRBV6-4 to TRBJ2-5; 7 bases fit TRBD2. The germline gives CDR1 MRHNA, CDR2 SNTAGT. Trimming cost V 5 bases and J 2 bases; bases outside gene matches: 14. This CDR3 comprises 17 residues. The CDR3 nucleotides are TGTGCCAGCAGTTTCTCCCACGGAGCGGGGCTTCAAGAGACCCAGTACTTC. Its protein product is CASSFSHGAGLQETQYF.

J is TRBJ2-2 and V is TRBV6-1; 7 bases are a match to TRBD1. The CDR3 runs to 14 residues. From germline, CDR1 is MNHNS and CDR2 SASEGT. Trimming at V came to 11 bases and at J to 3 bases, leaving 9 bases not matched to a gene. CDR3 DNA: TGTGCCGGGACAGCCTCCTGGGACACCGGGGAGCTGTTTTTT. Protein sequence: CAGTASWDTGELFF.

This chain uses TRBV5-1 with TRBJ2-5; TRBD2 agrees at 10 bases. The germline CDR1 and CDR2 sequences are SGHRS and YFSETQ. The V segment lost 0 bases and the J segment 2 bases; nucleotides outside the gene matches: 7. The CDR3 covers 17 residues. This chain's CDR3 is CASSLALAGARQETQYF. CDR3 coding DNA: TGCGCCAGCAGCTTGGCCCTAGCGGGGGCCAGACAAGAGACCCAGTACTTC. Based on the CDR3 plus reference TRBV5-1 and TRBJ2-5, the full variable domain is KAGVTQTPRYLIKTRGQQVTLSCSPISGHRSVSWYQQTPGQGLQFLFEYFSETQRNKGNFPGRFSGRQFSNSRSEMNVSTLELGDSALYLCASSLALAGARQETQYFGPGTRLLVL.

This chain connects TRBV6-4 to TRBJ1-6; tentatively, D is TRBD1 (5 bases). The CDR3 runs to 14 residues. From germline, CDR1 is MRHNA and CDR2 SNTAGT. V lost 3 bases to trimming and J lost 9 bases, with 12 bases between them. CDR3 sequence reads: CASSEEGWGSPLHF. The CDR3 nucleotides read TGTGCCAGCAGTGAGGAGGGGTGGGGTTCACCCCTCCACTTT.

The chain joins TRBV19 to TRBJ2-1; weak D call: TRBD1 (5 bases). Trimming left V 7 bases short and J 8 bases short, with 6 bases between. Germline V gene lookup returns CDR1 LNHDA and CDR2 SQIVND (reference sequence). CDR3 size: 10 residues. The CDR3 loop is CASMGHEQFF. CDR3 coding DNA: TGTGCCAGTATGGGGCATGAGCAGTTCTTC.

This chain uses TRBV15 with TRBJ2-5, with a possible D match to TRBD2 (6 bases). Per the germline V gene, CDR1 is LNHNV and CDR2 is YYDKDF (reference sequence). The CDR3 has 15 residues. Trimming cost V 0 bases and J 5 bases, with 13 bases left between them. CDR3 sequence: CATSRDAGGAETQYF. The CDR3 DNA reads TGTGCCACCAGCAGAGATGCTGGAGGGGCGGAGACCCAGTACTTC.

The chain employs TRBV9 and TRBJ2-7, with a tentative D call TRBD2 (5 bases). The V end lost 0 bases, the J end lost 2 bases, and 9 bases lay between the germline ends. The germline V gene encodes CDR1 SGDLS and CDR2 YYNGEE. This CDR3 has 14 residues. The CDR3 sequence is CASSVAPGTYEQYF. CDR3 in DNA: TGTGCCAGCAGCGTAGCCCCGGGGACCTACGAGCAGTACTTC.

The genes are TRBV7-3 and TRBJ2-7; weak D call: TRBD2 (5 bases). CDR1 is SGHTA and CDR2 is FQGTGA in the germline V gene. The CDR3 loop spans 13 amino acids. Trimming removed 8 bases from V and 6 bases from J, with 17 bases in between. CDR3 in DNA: TGTGCCAGCGGGGAGTCGGCGAATAGCGAGCAGTACTTC. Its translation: CASGESANSEQYF.

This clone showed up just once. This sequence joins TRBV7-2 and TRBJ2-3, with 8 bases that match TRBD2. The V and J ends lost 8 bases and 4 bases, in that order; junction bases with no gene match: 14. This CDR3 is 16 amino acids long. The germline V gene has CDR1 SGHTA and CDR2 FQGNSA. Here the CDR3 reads CASSEQVAGRADTQYF. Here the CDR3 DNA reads TGTGCCAGCTCCGAACAAGTAGCGGGGCGGGCAGATACGCAGTATTTT.

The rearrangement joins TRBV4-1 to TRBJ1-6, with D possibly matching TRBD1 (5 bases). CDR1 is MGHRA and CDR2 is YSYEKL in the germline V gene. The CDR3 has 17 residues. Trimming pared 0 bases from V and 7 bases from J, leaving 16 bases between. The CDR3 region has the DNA TGCGCCAGCAGCCAAGATTTTCAGGGTGTGTACAATTCACCCCTCCACTTT. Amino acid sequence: CASSQDFQGVYNSPLHF.

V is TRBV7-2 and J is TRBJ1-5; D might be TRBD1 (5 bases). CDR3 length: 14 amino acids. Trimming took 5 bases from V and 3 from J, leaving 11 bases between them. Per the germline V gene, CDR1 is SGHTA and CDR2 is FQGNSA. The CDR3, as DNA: TGTGCCAGCAGCGCTACAGGTTCCAATCAGCCCCAGCATTTT. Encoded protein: CASSATGSNQPQHF.

CDR3 sequence: CASSQRGRTEAFF. For the CDR3, the DNA is TGCGCCAGCAGCCAAAGGGGGCGGACTGAAGCTTTCTTT. This chain joins TRBV4-1 and TRBJ1-1; 7 positions agree with TRBD1. From germline, CDR1 is MGHRA and CDR2 YSYEKL. CDR3 length: 13 amino acids. The V segment lost 2 bases and the J segment 5 bases; nucleotides outside the gene matches: 2.

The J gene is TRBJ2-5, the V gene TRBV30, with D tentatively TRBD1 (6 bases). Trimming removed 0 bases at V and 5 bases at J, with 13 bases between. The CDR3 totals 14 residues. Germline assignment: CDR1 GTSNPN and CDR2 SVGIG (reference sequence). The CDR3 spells CAWSVQGFGETQYF. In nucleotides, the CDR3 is TGTGCCTGGAGTGTCCAGGGGTTTGGGGAGACCCAGTACTTC. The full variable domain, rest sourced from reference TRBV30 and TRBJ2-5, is SQTIHQWPATLVQPVGSPLSLECTVEGTSNPNLYWYRQAAGRGLQLLFYSVGIGQISSEVPQNLSASRPQDRQFILSSKKLLLSDSGFYLCAWSVQGFGETQYFGPGTRLLVL.

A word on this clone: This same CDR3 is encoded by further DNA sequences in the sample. Here the CDR3 DNA reads TGTGCCAGCAGCCGAGACAGGGTTGGTGGCTACACCTTC. Its protein is CASSRDRVGGYTF. This chain links TRBV6-5 with TRBJ1-2; 7 bases agree with TRBD1. The germline V gene encodes CDR1 MNHEY and CDR2 SVGAGI. V was pared by 6 bases and J by 7 bases, with 8 bases of the junction left unmatched. CDR3 length: 13 amino acids.

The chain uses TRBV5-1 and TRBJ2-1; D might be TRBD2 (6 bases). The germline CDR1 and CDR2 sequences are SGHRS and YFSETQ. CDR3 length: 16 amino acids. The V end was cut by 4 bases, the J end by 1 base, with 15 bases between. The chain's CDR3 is CASSRMGRGSYNEQFF. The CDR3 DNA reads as TGCGCCAGCAGCCGAATGGGGCGGGGTTCCTACAATGAGCAGTTCTTC.

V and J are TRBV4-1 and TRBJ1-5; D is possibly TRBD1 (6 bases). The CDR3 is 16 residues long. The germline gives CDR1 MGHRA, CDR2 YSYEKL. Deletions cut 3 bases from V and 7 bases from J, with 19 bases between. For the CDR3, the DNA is TGCGCCAGCAGCCATAAAACAGGGTTCATGGAGCAGCCCCAGCATTTT. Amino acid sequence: CASSHKTGFMEQPQHF.

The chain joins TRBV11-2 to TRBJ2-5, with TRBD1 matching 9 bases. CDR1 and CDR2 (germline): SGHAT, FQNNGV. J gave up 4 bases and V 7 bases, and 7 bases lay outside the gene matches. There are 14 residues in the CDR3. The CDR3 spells CASTGTGYRETQYF. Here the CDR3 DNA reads TGTGCCAGCACCGGGACAGGGTATCGAGAGACCCAGTACTTC.

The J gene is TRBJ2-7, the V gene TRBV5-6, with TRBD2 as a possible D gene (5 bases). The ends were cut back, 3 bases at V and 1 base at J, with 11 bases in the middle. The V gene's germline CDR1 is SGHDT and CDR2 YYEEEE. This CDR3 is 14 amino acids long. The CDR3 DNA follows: TGTGCCAGCAGCTCACCTAGGAGGTCCTACGAGCAGTACTTC. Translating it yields CASSSPRRSYEQYF.

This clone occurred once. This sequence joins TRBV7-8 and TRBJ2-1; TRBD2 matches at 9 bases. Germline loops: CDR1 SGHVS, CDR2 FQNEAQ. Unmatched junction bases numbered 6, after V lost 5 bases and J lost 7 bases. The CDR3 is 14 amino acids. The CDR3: CASSGSGRTNEQFF. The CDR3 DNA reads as TGTGCCAGCAGCGGGAGCGGGAGGACGAATGAGCAGTTCTTC.

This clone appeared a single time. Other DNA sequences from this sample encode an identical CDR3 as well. As DNA, the CDR3 is TGTGCCAGCAGGCCGGGGACTTCCTCCTACAATGAGCAGTTCTTC. Protein sequence: CASRPGTSSYNEQFF. The chain joins TRBV6-5 to TRBJ2-1; weak D call: TRBD2 (6 bases). The V and J ends lost 6 bases and 0 bases respectively, with 12 bases between them. Germline V gives CDR1 MNHEY, CDR2 SVGAGI. The CDR3 totals 15 residues.

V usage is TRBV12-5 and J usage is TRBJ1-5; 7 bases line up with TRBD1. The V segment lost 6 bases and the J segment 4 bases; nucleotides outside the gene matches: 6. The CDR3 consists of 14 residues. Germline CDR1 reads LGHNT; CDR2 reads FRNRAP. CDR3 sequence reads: CASGPGGPNQPQHF. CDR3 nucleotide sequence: TGTGCTAGTGGCCCAGGGGGGCCTAATCAGCCCCAGCATTTT.